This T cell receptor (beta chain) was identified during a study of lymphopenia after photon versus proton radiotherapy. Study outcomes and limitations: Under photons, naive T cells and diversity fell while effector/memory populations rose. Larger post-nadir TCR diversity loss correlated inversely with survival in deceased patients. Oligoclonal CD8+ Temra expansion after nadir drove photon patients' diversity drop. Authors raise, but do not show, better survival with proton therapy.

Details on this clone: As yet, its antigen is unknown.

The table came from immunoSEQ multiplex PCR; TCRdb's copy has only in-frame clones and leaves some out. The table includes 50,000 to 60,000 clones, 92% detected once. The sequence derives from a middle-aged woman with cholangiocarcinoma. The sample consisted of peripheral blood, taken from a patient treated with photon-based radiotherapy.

This CDR3 reads CASSLYRENTEAFF. The CDR3 DNA follows: TGTGCCAGCAGCTTGTACAGGGAGAACACTGAAGCTTTCTTT. The chain links TRBV7-9 to TRBJ1-1, with a weak D call TRBD1 (6 bases). Trimming pared 3 bases from V and 1 base from J, leaving 9 bases between. The germline V gene encodes CDR1 SEHNR and CDR2 FQNEAQ (reference sequence). The CDR3 contains 14 residues.